Below are 17 T cell receptor beta chains sequenced from a single sample in a study of beta chain features in type 1 diabetes. No cognate antigen is known for these TCRs. What was sequenced were expressed TCRB transcripts, since all of the isolated RNA had been reverse transcribed. The protocol was immunoSEQ multiplex PCR, while the TCRdb copy is restricted to in-frame clones and leaves out a portion. The sample carries 600,000 to 750,000 clones, approximately 13% recorded once. Broader study findings: Among patients with Type 1 diabetes, TCRB CDR3s were moderately but significantly shorter in every one of the four CD4+ subsets.

Material for sequencing was naive CD4+ T cells from blood. The source of these receptors is a man aged 30 to 45 with type 1 diabetes.

Note on this clone: The same CDR3 arises from other DNA sequences in this sample as well. This chain connects TRBV27 to TRBJ2-2; a weak D match, TRBD1 (5 bases). In germline, CDR1 is MNHEY, CDR2 SMNVEV (reference sequence). V lost 2 bases, J lost 7 bases, and 5 bases lay in between. The CDR3 covers 12 residues. DNA of the CDR3: TGTGCCAGCAGTTTAACAGGCGGGGAGCTGTTTTTT. Encoded protein: CASSLTGGELFF.

Of note for this clone: This same CDR3 is encoded by further DNA sequences in the sample. V gene TRBV5-1 combines with J gene TRBJ2-2; maybe TRBD2 (6 bases). V lost 3 bases, J lost 0 bases, and 12 bases lay in between. The CDR3 has 16 residues. Germline V gene sequence: CDR1 SGHRS, CDR2 YFSETQ. CDR3 loop: CASSSLAGSNTGELFF. The DNA of the CDR3 is TGCGCCAGCAGCTCGCTTGCGGGGTCGAACACCGGGGAGCTGTTTTTT.

This clone has a handful of counts. The chain carries TRBV10-3 and TRBJ2-7, with D maybe TRBD1 (6 bases). Trimming shortened V by 0 bases and J by 4 bases, and 13 bases separated the two germline ends. Germline V gene data show CDR1 as ENHRY and CDR2 as SYGVKD. The CDR3 spans 15 residues. The CDR3 protein is CAISESTGLQYEQYF. In nucleotides, the CDR3 is TGTGCCATCAGTGAGTCAACAGGGTTACAATACGAGCAGTACTTC.

This clone was found a few times. V gene TRBV28 combines with J gene TRBJ1-2; 7 positions match TRBD1. V trimming: 7 bases; J trimming: 4 bases; junction bases outside the gene matches: 6. Germline values: CDR1 MDHEN, CDR2 SYDVKM. The CDR3 has 13 amino acids. CDR3 nucleotides: TGTGCCAGCAATGGACAGGCCTCCTATGGCTACACCTTC. It is translated as CASNGQASYGYTF.

The rearrangement joins TRBV9 to TRBJ1-6; a possible D gene is TRBD1 (5 bases). Germline loops: CDR1 SGDLS, CDR2 YYNGEE. The CDR3 has 15 residues. Trimming took off 5 bases at V and 1 base at J, with 10 bases between the two ends. The CDR3 DNA follows: TGTGCCAGCAGTGGAGGGGTATCCTATAATTCACCCCTCCACTTT. This gives the protein CASSGGVSYNSPLHF.

A word on this clone: Its ends do not fully match the called genes, so a read error is possible. The CDR3 DNA reads as TGTGCTAGCAGCCCTGGGCCAAACTCTGGAAACACCATATATTTT. It yields the protein CASSPGPNSGNTIYF. This chain links TRBV7-7 with TRBJ1-3; D is unresolved. This CDR3 is built from 15 residues. From germline, CDR1 is SSHAT and CDR2 FNYEAQ (reference sequence).

V is TRBV2 and J is TRBJ1-5, with TRBD1 matching over 7 bases. Germline V CDR1 and CDR2: SNHLY, FYNNEI. V gave up 6 bases and J gave up 0 bases; unmatched junction bases: 5. The CDR3 loop spans 15 amino acids. Written as DNA, the CDR3 is TGTGCCAGCAGGTTCGACAGGGTTAGCAATCAGCCCCAGCATTTT. This encodes CASRFDRVSNQPQHF.

This chain uses TRBV28 with TRBJ1-2; the match to TRBD1 covers 7 bases. CDR1 and CDR2 from the germline V gene are MDHEN and SYDVKM. The CDR3 extends over 14 amino acids. Trimming took 2 bases from V and 8 from J; bases not matched to a gene: 8. The CDR3 nucleotides read TGTGCCAGCAGTTTAGTGTCCAGGGGGGACGGCTACACCTTC. Its protein is CASSLVSRGDGYTF.

Regarding this clone: A much larger clone sits a single nucleotide away, making a read error possible. This chain joins TRBV7-9 and TRBJ1-4; D gene uncertain. This CDR3 comprises 12 residues. Trimming pared 0 bases from V and 4 bases from J, leaving 0 bases between. From germline, CDR1 is SEHNR and CDR2 FQNEAQ (reference sequence). This chain's CDR3 is CASSLANEKLFF. The CDR3 DNA sequence: TGTGCCAGCAGCTTAGCTAATGAAAAACTGTTTTTT.

V is TRBV18 and J is TRBJ2-5; D uncertain. The CDR3 contains 15 residues. The germline CDR1 and CDR2 sequences are KGHSH and LQKENI. V dropped 3 bases and J dropped 2 bases, with 13 bases sitting between them. The CDR3 coding sequence is TGTGCCAGCTCACCTGGCCCCGGGTGGCAAGAGACCCAGTACTTC. It specifies CASSPGPGWQETQYF. The variable domain in full, completed from reference TRBV18 and TRBJ2-5, reads NAGVMQNPRHLVRRRGQEARLRCSPMKGHSHVYWYRQLPEEGLKFMVYLQKENIIDESGMPKERFSAEFPKEGPSILRIQQVVRGDSAAYFCASSPGPGWQETQYFGPGTRLLVL.

The chain carries TRBV18 and TRBJ2-1, with TRBD1 identical over 11 bases. CDR1 KGHSH and CDR2 LQKENI come from the germline V gene. The CDR3 contains 15 residues. Trimming cost V 4 bases and J 8 bases; bases outside gene matches: 7. The CDR3 sequence: CASSRRGQGEDEQFF. The CDR3 DNA reads as TGTGCCAGCTCACGAAGGGGACAGGGGGAGGATGAGCAGTTCTTC.

The J gene is TRBJ2-5, the V gene TRBV14; 7 nucleotides align to TRBD1. The length of the CDR3 is 16 residues. CDR1 and CDR2 from the germline V gene are SGHDN and FVKESK. V lost 1 base and J lost 2; bases outside the gene matches: 7. The CDR3 DNA is TGTGCCAGCAGCCAAGGCCGGGACAGCCGACAAGAGACCCAGTACTTC. Translating it yields CASSQGRDSRQETQYF. The entire variable domain, with the rest obtained from reference TRBV14 and TRBJ2-5, is as follows: EAGVTQFPSHSVIEKGQTVTLRCDPISGHDNLYWYRRVMGKEIKFLLHFVKESKQDESGMPNNRFLAERTGGTYSTLKVQPAELEDSGVYFCASSQGRDSRQETQYFGPGTRLLVL.

This clone was seen only a few times. This chain joins TRBV7-6 and TRBJ1-2, with D perhaps TRBD1 (6 bases). V was clipped by 3 bases and J by 4 bases, with 15 bases between them. Per the germline V gene, CDR1 is SGHVS and CDR2 is FNYEAQ. CDR3 length: 15 residues. This CDR3 reads CASSFTQGSGYGYTF. The CDR3 DNA is TGTGCCAGCAGCTTTACTCAGGGGTCTGGCTATGGCTACACCTTC.

V and J are TRBV4-3 and TRBJ2-7, with TRBD1 matching over 7 bases. From germline, CDR1 is LGHNA and CDR2 YSLEER. V was clipped by 0 bases and J by 3 bases; unmatched bases: 5. The CDR3 is 15 amino acids. The CDR3 DNA reads TGCGCCAGCAGCCAAGAACCAGGGGGAAGCTACGAGCAGTACTTC. Amino acid sequence: CASSQEPGGSYEQYF.

V is TRBV7-2 and J is TRBJ1-6; weak D call: TRBD1 (6 bases). The CDR3 contains 15 residues. V gave up 3 bases and J gave up 7 bases, with 13 bases separating them. The germline gives CDR1 SGHTA, CDR2 FQGNSA. In DNA, the CDR3 is TGTGCCAGCAGCTTCGAGGCAGGGGTGAATTCACCCCTCCACTTT. This encodes CASSFEAGVNSPLHF.

A few counts support this clone. The V call is TRBV4-2, the J call TRBJ1-2, with D unresolved. Trimming shortened V by 0 bases and J by 2 bases, and 7 bases separated the two germline ends. Germline values: CDR1 LGHNA, CDR2 YNFKEQ. This CDR3 has 14 residues. DNA for the CDR3: TGTGCCAGCAGCCAAGACTTGGGGAACTATGGCTACACCTTC. This translates into CASSQDLGNYGYTF.

This clone was picked up a small number of times. The chain joins TRBV7-2 to TRBJ2-5; TRBD1 is a possible D gene (6 bases). Germline V CDR1 and CDR2: SGHTA, FQGNSA. The CDR3 is made up of 13 amino acids. The V end was cut by 4 bases, the J end by 3 bases, with 9 bases between. CDR3 protein: CASSYSGEETQYF. The DNA for the CDR3 is TGTGCCAGCAGCTACTCAGGGGAAGAGACCCAGTACTTC.